The next 20 T cell receptor beta chains were all read from a single sample in a study of T cell responses to AZD1222 COVID-19 vaccine. Some clones are missing from TCRdb's copy, which holds only in-frame ones; the method was immunoSEQ multiplex PCR. The repertoire holds fewer than 200,000 clones, with 85% to 95% as singletons. The specimen comprised peripheral blood, sampled on day 0 of AZD1222 vaccination. The receptors were sampled from an adult in good health.

The chain recombines TRBV14 with TRBJ1-1; no firm D call. Germline V gene lookup returns CDR1 SGHDN and CDR2 FVKESK. V was clipped by 1 base and J by 6 bases, with 12 bases between them. The CDR3 runs to 14 residues. As DNA, the CDR3 is TGTGCCAGCAGCCAAGGACCTGGTGGGGCTGAAGCTTTCTTT. Its protein product is CASSQGPGGAEAFF.

The rearrangement links TRBV27 to TRBJ2-7; no firm D call. Germline CDR1 is MNHEY and CDR2 is SMNVEV (reference sequence). There are 16 residues in the CDR3. V lost 5 bases and J lost 0, with 17 bases in between. CDR3 region: CASSTWTVRSSYEQYF. The CDR3 region has the DNA TGTGCCAGCAGTACCTGGACGGTCAGGAGCTCCTACGAGCAGTACTTC.

This chain connects TRBV9 to TRBJ2-2; weak D call: TRBD2 (5 bases). The CDR3 is 14 amino acids. V lost 7 bases and J 4 bases, leaving 14 bases between the germline ends. Germline CDR1 reads SGDLS; CDR2 reads YYNGEE. The CDR3 spells CASPRIRGTGELFF. The CDR3 DNA sequence: TGTGCCAGCCCGCGGATTCGGGGCACCGGGGAGCTGTTTTTT.

The chain couples TRBV3-1 (or the pseudogene TRBV3-2) to TRBJ1-5; D is undetermined. The ends were cut back, 5 bases at V and 5 bases at J, with 10 bases in the middle. The CDR3 totals 13 residues. From germline, CDR1 is LGHDT and CDR2 YNNKEL (reference sequence). CDR3 residues: CASSASHYQPQHF. The DNA of the CDR3 is TGTGCCAGCAGCGCATCCCATTATCAGCCCCAGCATTTT.

The chain joins TRBV7-6 to TRBJ1-4; possibly TRBD1 for D (5 bases). This CDR3 spans 16 amino acids. V lost 0 bases, J lost 5 bases, and 13 bases lay in between. Germline assignment: CDR1 SGHVS and CDR2 FNYEAQ. CDR3: CASSLALTDGNEKLFF. In DNA, the CDR3 is TGTGCCAGCAGCTTAGCTCTGACAGACGGAAATGAAAAACTGTTTTTT. The variable domain in full, completed from reference TRBV7-6 and TRBJ1-4, reads GAGVSQSPRYKVTKRGQDVALRCDPISGHVSLYWYRQALGQGPEFLTYFNYEAQQDKSGLPNDRFSAERPEGSISTLTIQRTEQRDSAMYRCASSLALTDGNEKLFFGSGTQLSVL.

The rearrangement uses TRBV3-1 (or the pseudogene TRBV3-2) and TRBJ1-2; no reliable D call. The CDR3 consists of 15 residues. Trimming shortened V by 1 base and J by 2 bases, and 11 bases separated the two germline ends. In germline, CDR1 is LGHDT, CDR2 YNNKEL (reference sequence). CDR3 region: CASSQAWKGNYGYTF. DNA for the CDR3: TGTGCCAGCAGCCAAGCGTGGAAGGGAAACTATGGCTACACCTTC.

The chain recombines TRBV4-1 with TRBJ2-3, with D possibly being TRBD1 or TRBD2 (6 bases each). V was cut by 4 bases and J by 0 bases, with 17 bases left in between. The CDR3 length is 17 residues. Looked up from germline, CDR1 is MGHRA and CDR2 is YSYEKL. CDR3 amino acids: CASSPSGGTRSTDTQYF. CDR3 bases: TGCGCCAGCAGCCCATCAGGAGGGACAAGAAGCACAGATACGCAGTATTTT.

This clone has only a few counts. The gene calls are TRBV7-6 and TRBJ1-2; D unresolved. CDR1 and CDR2 (germline): SGHVS, FNYEAQ. V lost 8 bases and J 5 bases, leaving 15 bases between the germline ends. The CDR3 totals 13 residues. CDR3 DNA: TGTGCCAGCTCCCCGATAGAGGGTTATGGCTACACCTTC. Its protein is CASSPIEGYGYTF.

This rearrangement joins TRBV20-1 to TRBJ2-7, with 7 bases fitting TRBD2. Germline V lookup: CDR1 DFQATT, CDR2 SNEGSKA (reference sequence). The CDR3 totals 11 residues. Unmatched junction bases numbered 2, after V lost 6 bases and J lost 3 bases. The CDR3 DNA is TGCAGTGCGGGAGGGATCTACGAGCAGTACTTC. Protein product: CSAGGIYEQYF.

The CDR3 DNA reads as TGTGCCAGCAGCCCAGGGCGTGAAAAACTGTTTTTT. This sequence encodes CASSPGREKLFF. The V and J genes are TRBV7-9 and TRBJ1-4, with D possibly TRBD1 on 5 matching bases. The CDR3 covers 12 residues. The germline V gene has CDR1 SEHNR and CDR2 FQNEAQ (reference sequence). Trimming shortened V by 5 bases and J by 7 bases, and 8 bases separated the two germline ends.

The chain joins TRBV6-5 to TRBJ2-7; TRBD1 matches 8 bases. V lost 4 bases to trimming and J lost 7 bases; unmatched junction nucleotides: 12. Germline V gene data show CDR1 as MNHEY and CDR2 as SVGAGI. The CDR3 is 15 residues long. CDR3 loop: CASSSSGTGLREQYF. Written as DNA, the CDR3 is TGTGCCAGCAGTTCCTCCGGGACAGGTCTTAGAGAGCAGTACTTC.

V and J are TRBV13 and TRBJ2-1; 12 bases fit TRBD2. V was clipped by 5 bases and J by 10 bases; unmatched bases: 12. The CDR3 is made up of 16 amino acids. Germline V gene lookup returns CDR1 PRHDT and CDR2 FYEKMQ (reference sequence). In DNA form, the CDR3 reads TGTGCCAGCAGCCCTCCCGGACTAGCGGGGAAGCTGGAGCAGTTCTTC. This translates into CASSPPGLAGKLEQFF.

This clone was seen once. The chain combines TRBV7-9 with TRBJ2-2; D may be TRBD1 or TRBD2 (5 bases each). The length of the CDR3 is 16 residues. CDR1 and CDR2 (germline): SEHNR, FQNEAQ (reference sequence). V lost 5 bases and J lost 6, with 19 bases in between. The CDR3 DNA reads TGTGCCAGCAGCCCCCGTTGGGGGTCCTGGGCCGGGGAGCTGTTTTTT. Its protein product is CASSPRWGSWAGELFF. Looking up the rest from reference TRBV7-9 and TRBJ2-2 gives the full variable domain: DTGVSQNPRHKITKRGQNVTFRCDPISEHNRLYWYRQTLGQGPEFLTYFQNEAQLEKSRLLSDRFSAERPKGSFSTLEIQRTEQGDSAMYLCASSPRWGSWAGELFFGEGSRLTVL.

The chain couples TRBV19 to TRBJ1-2, with 9 nucleotides matching TRBD1. Looked up from germline, CDR1 is LNHDA and CDR2 is SQIVND (reference sequence). CDR3 size: 17 residues. V lost 6 bases and J lost 6; bases outside the gene matches: 17. The CDR3 loop reads CASRHRDRAVQGDGYTF. In DNA, the CDR3 is TGTGCCAGTAGGCACCGGGACAGGGCCGTCCAGGGGGATGGCTACACCTTC.

In nucleotides, the CDR3 is TGTGCCAGCAGCCCTGGGCTGACCACTACCTCCTACAATGAGCAGTTCTTC. It codes for CASSPGLTTTSYNEQFF. The rearrangement links TRBV9 to TRBJ2-1; D gene unclear. The CDR3 has 17 residues. The germline CDR1 and CDR2 sequences are SGDLS and YYNGEE. The germline V and J ends were trimmed by 4 bases and 0 bases, with 17 bases remaining between them. The variable domain in full, completed from reference TRBV9 and TRBJ2-1, reads DSGVTQTPKHLITATGQRVTLRCSPRSGDLSVYWYQQSLDQGLQFLIQYYNGEERAKGNILERFSAQQFPDLHSELNLSSLELGDSALYFCASSPGLTTTSYNEQFFGPGTRLTVL.

The chain combines TRBV5-6 with TRBJ1-1; the D gene is possibly TRBD1 (6 bases). This CDR3 is 14 amino acids long. Per the germline V gene, CDR1 is SGHDT and CDR2 is YYEEEE. V dropped 5 bases and J dropped 1 base, with 12 bases sitting between them. For the CDR3, the DNA is TGTGCCAGCAGACTTGGACAGCAGAACACTGAAGCTTTCTTT. Residues: CASRLGQQNTEAFF. Based on the CDR3 plus reference TRBV5-6 and TRBJ1-1, the full variable domain is DAGVTQSPTHLIKTRGQQVTLRCSPKSGHDTVSWYQQALGQGPQFIFQYYEEEERQRGNFPDRFSGHQFPNYSSELNVNALLLGDSALYLCASRLGQQNTEAFFGQGTRLTVV.

CDR3 DNA: TGTGCCATAGCGGCAGGCGGGACGAACACTGAAGCTTTCTTT. This translates into CAIAAGGTNTEAFF. The V gene is TRBV24-1, the J gene TRBJ1-1; maybe TRBD1 (5 bases). Germline CDR1 and CDR2: KGHDR and SFDVKD. This CDR3 contains 14 residues. The V gene lost 11 bases and the J gene lost 1 base, with 16 bases spanning the gap.

The V gene is TRBV5-1, the J gene TRBJ2-7; the D is unclear. Germline CDR1 reads SGHRS; CDR2 reads YFSETQ. Trimming cost V 0 bases and J 1 base, with 5 bases left between them. The CDR3 runs 13 residues. The CDR3 region has the DNA TGCGCCAGCAGCTTGGATCAGTCCTACGAGCAGTACTTC. Its protein is CASSLDQSYEQYF.

This chain links TRBV28 with TRBJ1-2; a possible D gene is TRBD1 (5 bases). V was shortened by 11 bases and J by 2 bases, with 9 bases between the two germline ends. The germline V gene has CDR1 MDHEN and CDR2 SYDVKM. The length of the CDR3 is 11 residues. CDR3 bases: TGTGCCGGCGGGGGGAACTATGGCTACACCTTC. Its translation: CAGGGNYGYTF.

The CDR3 spells CASSYVAGAHGNTIYF. CDR3 DNA sequence: TGTGCCAGCAGTTACGTGGCAGGGGCCCATGGAAACACCATATATTTT. The genes are TRBV6-5 and TRBJ1-3, with a possible D match to TRBD1 (6 bases). V was cut by 2 bases and J by 3 bases, with 14 bases left in between. Germline values: CDR1 MNHEY, CDR2 SVGAGI. CDR3 length: 16 amino acids.